The T cell receptor (beta chain) described here comes from a study of regulatory T cells in long-lasting Graves disease. Regarding the study as a whole: Patients with persistent disease showed a bias toward TRBV28, TRBJ1-2 and TRBJ2-5.

TCR beta libraries were built with iRepertoire HTBI primers and Arm-PCR of CDR3 regions. TCRdb re-called the multiplex PCR reads through MiXCR, storing one row per CDR3 protein. The sample yields approximately 560,000 distinct CDR3 sequences, 15% to 20% seen once. This sample's time point: newly diagnosed GD, antithyroid drugs for less than 3 months. PBMC RNA was the source of the TCR library. The EDTA tubes were filled with 7 to 9.5 milliliters of drawn peripheral blood. On this clonotype: The antigen is unknown.

J gave up 2 bases and V 6 bases, and 8 bases lay outside the gene matches. Germline-derived CDR1 and CDR2 are MNHNS and SASEGT. The CDR3 consists of 16 residues. The same specimen was also included in a second study, on T cells in Graves' hyperthyroidism and ophthalmopathy.

Sample: peripheral blood mononuclear cells (PBMCs), taken at new diagnosis, from a patient treated with antithyroid drugs. The J gene is TRBJ2-1, the V gene TRBV6-1, with TRBD2 matching 9 bases. The clonotype originates from a man younger than 35 with Graves disease. CDR3: CASSETRLAAYNEQFF. CDR3 bases: TGTGCCAGCAGCGAGACTCGACTAGCGGCCTACAATGAGCAGTTCTTC.